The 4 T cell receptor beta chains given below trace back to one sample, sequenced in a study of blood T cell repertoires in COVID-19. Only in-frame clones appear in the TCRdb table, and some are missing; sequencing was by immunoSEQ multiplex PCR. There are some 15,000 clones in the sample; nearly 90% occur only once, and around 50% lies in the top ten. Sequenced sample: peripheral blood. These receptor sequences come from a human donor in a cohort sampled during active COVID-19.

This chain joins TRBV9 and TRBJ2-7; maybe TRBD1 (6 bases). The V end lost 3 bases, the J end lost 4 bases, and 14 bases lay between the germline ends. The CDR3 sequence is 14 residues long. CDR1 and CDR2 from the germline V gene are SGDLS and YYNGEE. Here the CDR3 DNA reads TGTGCCAGCAGCGATGGGACACGTGCTTACGAGCAGTACTTC. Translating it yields CASSDGTRAYEQYF.

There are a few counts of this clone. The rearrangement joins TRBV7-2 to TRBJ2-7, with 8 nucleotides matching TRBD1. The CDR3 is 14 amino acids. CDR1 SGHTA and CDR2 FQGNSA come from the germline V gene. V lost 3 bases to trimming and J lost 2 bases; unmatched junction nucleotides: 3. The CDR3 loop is CASSFQDRAYEQYF. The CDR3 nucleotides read TGTGCCAGCAGCTTTCAGGACAGGGCCTACGAGCAGTACTTC.

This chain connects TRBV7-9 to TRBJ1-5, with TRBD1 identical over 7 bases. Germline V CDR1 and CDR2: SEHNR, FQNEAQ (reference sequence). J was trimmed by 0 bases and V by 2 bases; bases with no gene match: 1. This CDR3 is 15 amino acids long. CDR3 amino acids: CASSLSGGSNQPQHF. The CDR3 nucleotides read TGTGCCAGCAGCTTATCAGGGGGTAGCAATCAGCCCCAGCATTTT.

Here the CDR3 reads CATSDGTGGYTF. For the CDR3, the DNA is TGTGCCACCAGTGATGGGACAGGGGGCTACACCTTC. The chain recombines TRBV24-1 with TRBJ1-2, with 9 positions matching TRBD1. From germline, CDR1 is KGHDR and CDR2 SFDVKD. J lost 8 bases, V lost 3 bases, and 0 bases had no gene match. The CDR3 has 12 residues.